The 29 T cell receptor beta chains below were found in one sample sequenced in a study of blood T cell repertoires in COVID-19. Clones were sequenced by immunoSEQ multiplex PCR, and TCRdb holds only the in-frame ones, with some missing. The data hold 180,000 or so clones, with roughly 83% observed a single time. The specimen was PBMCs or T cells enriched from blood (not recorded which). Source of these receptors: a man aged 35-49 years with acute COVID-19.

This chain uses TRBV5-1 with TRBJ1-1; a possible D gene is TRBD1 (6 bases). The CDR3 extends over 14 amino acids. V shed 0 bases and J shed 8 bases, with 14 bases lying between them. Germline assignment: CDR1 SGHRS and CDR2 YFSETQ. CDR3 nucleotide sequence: TGCGCCAGCAGCTTGGGGTCAGGGGTCGAGGAAGCTTTCTTT. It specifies CASSLGSGVEEAFF. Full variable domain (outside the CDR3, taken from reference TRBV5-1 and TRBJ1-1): KAGVTQTPRYLIKTRGQQVTLSCSPISGHRSVSWYQQTPGQGLQFLFEYFSETQRNKGNFPGRFSGRQFSNSRSEMNVSTLELGDSALYLCASSLGSGVEEAFFGQGTRLTVV.

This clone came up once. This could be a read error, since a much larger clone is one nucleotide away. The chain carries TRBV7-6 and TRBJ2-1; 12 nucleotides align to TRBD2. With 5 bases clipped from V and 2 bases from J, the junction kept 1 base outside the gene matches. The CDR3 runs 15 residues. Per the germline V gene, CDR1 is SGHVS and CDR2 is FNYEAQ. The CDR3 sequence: CASSASGRAYNEQFF. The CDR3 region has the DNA TGTGCCAGCAGCGCTAGCGGGAGGGCCTACAATGAGCAGTTCTTC.

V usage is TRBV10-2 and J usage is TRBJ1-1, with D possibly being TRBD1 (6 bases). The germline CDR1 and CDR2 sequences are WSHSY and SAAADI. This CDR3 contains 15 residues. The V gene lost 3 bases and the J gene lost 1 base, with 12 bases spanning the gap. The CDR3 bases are TGCGCCAGCAGTGATATAATCAGGGGGAACACTGAAGCTTTCTTT. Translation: CASSDIIRGNTEAFF.

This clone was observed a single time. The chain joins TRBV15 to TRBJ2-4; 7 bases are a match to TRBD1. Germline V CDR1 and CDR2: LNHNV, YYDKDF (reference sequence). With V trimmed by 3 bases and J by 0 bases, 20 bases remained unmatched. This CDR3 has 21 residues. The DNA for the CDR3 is TGTGCCACCAGCAGTGAAACAGGGGCCATTGCCGGGAACATAGCCAAAAACATTCAGTACTTC. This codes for CATSSETGAIAGNIAKNIQYF.

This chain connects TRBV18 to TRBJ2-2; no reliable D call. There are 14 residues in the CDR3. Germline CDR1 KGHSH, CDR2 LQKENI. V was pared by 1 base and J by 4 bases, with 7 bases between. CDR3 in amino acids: CASSPRAITGELFF. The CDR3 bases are TGTGCCAGCTCACCACGGGCGATCACCGGGGAGCTGTTTTTT.

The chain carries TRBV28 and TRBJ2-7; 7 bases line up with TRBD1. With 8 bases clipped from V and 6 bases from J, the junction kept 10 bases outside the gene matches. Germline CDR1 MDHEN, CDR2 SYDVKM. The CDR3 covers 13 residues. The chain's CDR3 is CASQQGQRSEQYF. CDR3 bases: TGTGCCAGCCAACAGGGGCAGAGAAGCGAGCAGTACTTC.

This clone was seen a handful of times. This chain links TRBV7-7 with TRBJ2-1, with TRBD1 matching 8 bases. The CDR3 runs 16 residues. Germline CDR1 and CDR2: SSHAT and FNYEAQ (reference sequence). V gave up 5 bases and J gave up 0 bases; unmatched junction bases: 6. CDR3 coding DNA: TGTGCCAGCAGCACCTCGACAGGGGACTCCTACAATGAGCAGTTCTTC. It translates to CASSTSTGDSYNEQFF.

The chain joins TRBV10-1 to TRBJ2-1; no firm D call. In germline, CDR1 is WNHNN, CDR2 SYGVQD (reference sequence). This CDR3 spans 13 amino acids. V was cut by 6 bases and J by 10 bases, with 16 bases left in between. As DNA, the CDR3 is TGCGCCAGCAGACGAGGTCCATTCCAAGAGCAGTTCTTC. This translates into CASRRGPFQEQFF.

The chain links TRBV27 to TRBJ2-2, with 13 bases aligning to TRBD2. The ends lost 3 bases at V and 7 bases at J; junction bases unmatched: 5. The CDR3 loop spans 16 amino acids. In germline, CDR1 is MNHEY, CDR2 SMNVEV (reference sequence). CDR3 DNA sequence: TGTGCCAGCAGTTTGCGGACTAGCGGGAGAGGCGGGGAGCTGTTTTTT. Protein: CASSLRTSGRGGELFF.

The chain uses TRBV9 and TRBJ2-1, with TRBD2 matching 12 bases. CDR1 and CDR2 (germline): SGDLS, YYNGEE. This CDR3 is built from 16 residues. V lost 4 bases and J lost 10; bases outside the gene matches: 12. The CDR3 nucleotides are TGTGCCAGCAGCTTCAGCTCTAGCGGGGGGGAAAAAGAGCAGTTCTTC. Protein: CASSFSSSGGEKEQFF.

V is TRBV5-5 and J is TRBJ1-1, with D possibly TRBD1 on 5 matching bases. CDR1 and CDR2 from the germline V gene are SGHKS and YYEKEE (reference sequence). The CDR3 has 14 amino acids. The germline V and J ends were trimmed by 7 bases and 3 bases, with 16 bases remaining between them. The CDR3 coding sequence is TGTGCCAGCGGGGCGAGGGGACTCGACACTGAAGCTTTCTTT. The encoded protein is CASGARGLDTEAFF.

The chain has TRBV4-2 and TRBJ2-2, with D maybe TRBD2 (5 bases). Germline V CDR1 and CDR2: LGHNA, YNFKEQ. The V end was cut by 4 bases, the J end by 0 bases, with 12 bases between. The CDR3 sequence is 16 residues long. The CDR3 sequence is CASSPAARANTGELFF. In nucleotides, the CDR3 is TGTGCCAGCAGCCCCGCGGCGCGGGCGAACACCGGGGAGCTGTTTTTT.

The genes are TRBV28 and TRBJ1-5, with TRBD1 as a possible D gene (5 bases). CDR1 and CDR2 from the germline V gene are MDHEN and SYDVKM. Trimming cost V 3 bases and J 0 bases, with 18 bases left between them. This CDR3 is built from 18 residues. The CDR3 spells CASSLLLGQLISNQPQHF. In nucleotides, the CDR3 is TGTGCCAGCAGTTTGCTCCTTGGACAACTAATTAGCAATCAGCCCCAGCATTTT.

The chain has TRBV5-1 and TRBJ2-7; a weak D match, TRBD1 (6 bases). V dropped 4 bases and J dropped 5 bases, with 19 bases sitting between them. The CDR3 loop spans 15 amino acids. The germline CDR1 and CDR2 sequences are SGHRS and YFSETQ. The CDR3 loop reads CASSVSGTPMDEQYF. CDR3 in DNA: TGCGCCAGCAGCGTCTCCGGGACACCCATGGACGAGCAGTACTTC.

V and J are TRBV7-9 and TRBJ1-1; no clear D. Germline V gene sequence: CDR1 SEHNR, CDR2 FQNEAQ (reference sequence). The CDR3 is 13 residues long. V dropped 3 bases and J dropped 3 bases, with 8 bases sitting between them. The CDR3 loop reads CASSLNRDTEAFF. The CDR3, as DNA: TGTGCCAGCAGCTTGAATCGGGACACTGAAGCTTTCTTT. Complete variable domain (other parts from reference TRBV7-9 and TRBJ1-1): DTGVSQNPRHKITKRGQNVTFRCDPISEHNRLYWYRQTLGQGPEFLTYFQNEAQLEKSRLLSDRFSAERPKGSFSTLEIQRTEQGDSAMYLCASSLNRDTEAFFGQGTRLTVV.

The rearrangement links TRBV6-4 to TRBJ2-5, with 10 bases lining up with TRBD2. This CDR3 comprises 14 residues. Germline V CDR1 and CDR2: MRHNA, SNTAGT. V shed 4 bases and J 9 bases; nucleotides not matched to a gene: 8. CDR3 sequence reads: CASSVKASGSPQYF. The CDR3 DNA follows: TGTGCCAGCAGTGTTAAGGCTAGCGGGAGTCCCCAGTACTTC.

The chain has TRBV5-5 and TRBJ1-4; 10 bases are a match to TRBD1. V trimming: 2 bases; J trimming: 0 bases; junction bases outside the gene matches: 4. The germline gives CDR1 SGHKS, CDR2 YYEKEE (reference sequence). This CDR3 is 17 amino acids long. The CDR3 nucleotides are TGTGCCAGCAGCTTCGGGGACAGGGGTGCAACTAATGAAAAACTGTTTTTT. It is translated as CASSFGDRGATNEKLFF.

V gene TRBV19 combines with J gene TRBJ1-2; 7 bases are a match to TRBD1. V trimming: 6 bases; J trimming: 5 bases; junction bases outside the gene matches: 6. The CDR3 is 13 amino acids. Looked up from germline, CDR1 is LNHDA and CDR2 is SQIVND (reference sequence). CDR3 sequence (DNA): TGTGCCAGTAGCCGCCAGGGGGTATATGGCTACACCTTC. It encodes CASSRQGVYGYTF.

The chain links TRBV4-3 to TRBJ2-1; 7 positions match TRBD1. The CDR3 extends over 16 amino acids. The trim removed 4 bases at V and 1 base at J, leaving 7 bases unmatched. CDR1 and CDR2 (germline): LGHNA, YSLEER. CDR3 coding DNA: TGCGCCAGCAGCCCGAGACCGGGACAGTCCTACAATGAGCAGTTCTTC. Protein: CASSPRPGQSYNEQFF.

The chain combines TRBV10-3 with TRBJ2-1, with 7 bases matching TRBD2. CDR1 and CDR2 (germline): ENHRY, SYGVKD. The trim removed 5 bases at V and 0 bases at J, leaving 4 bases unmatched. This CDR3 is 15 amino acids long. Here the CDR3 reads CAISPPGGSYNEQFF. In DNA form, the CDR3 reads TGTGCCATCAGTCCTCCGGGGGGCTCCTACAATGAGCAGTTCTTC.

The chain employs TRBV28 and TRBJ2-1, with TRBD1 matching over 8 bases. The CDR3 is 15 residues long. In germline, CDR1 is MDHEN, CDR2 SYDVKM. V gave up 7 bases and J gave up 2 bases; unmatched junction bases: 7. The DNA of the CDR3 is TGTGCCAGCACCGCCGGGACAGGAGCCTACAATGAGCAGTTCTTC. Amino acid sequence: CASTAGTGAYNEQFF.

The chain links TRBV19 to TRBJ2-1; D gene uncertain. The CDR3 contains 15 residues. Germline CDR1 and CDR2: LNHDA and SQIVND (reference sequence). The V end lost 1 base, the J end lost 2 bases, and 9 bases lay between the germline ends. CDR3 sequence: CASSIASVPYNEQFF. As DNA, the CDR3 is TGTGCCAGTAGTATAGCCAGCGTTCCCTACAATGAGCAGTTCTTC.

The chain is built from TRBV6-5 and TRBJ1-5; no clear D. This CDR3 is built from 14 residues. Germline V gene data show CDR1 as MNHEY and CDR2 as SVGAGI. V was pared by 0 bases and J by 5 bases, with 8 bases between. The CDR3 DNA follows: TGTGCCAGCAGTTACTCGATCAGTTATCAGCCCCAGCATTTT. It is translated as CASSYSISYQPQHF.

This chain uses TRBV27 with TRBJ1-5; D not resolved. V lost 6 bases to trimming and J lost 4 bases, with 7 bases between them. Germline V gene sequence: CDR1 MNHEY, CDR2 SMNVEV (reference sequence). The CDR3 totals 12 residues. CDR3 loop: CASRSGNQPQHF. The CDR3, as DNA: TGTGCCAGCAGGTCGGGGAATCAGCCCCAGCATTTT.

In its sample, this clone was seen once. CDR3 loop: CASKRYAGGYGYTF. CDR3 bases: TGTGCCAGTAAAAGATATGCAGGGGGTTATGGCTACACCTTC. The V call is TRBV28, the J call TRBJ1-2, with TRBD1 identical over 7 bases. Trimming at V came to 9 bases and at J to 5 bases, leaving 12 bases not matched to a gene. This CDR3 spans 14 amino acids. Germline V gives CDR1 MDHEN, CDR2 SYDVKM.

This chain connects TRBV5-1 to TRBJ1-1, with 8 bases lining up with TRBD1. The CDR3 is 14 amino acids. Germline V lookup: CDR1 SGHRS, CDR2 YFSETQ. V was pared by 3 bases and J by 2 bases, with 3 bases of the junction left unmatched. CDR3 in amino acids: CASSYGTGNTEAFF. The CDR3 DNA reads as TGCGCCAGCAGCTACGGGACAGGAAACACTGAAGCTTTCTTT.

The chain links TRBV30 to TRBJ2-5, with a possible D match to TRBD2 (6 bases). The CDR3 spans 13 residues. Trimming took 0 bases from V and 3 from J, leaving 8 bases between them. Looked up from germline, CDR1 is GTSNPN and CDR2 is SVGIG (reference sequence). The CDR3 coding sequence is TGTGCCTGGAGTGTCGGGGGAAAAGAGACCCAGTACTTC. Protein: CAWSVGGKETQYF.

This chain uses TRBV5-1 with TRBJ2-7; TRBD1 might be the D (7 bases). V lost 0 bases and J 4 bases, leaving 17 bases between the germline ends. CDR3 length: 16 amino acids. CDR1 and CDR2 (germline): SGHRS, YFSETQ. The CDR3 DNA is TGCGCCAGCAGCTTGGAGGTGGAGGGGGCCTCTTACGAGCAGTACTTC. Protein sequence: CASSLEVEGASYEQYF.

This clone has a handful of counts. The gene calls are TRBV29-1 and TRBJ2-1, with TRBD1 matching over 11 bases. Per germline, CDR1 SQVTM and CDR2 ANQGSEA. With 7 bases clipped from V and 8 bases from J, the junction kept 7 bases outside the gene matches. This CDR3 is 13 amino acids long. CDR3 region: CSARTGGPDEQFF. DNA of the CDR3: TGCAGCGCCAGGACAGGGGGCCCGGATGAGCAGTTCTTC.